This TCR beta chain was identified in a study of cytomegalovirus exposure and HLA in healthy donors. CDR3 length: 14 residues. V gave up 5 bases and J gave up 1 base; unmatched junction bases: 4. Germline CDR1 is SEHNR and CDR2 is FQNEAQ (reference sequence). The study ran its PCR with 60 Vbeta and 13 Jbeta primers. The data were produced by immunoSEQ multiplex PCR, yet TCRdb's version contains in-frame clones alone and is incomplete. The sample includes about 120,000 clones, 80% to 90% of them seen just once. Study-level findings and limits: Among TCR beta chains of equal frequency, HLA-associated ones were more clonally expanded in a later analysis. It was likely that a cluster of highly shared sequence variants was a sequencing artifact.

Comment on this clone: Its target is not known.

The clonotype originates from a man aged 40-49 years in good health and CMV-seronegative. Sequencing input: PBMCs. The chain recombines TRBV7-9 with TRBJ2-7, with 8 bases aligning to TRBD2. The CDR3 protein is CASSISGASYEQYF. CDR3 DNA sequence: TGTGCCAGCAGCATTAGCGGGGCTTCCTACGAGCAGTACTTC. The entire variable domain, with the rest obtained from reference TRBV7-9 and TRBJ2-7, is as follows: DTGVSQNPRHKITKRGQNVTFRCDPISEHNRLYWYRQTLGQGPEFLTYFQNEAQLEKSRLLSDRFSAERPKGSFSTLEIQRTEQGDSAMYLCASSISGASYEQYFGPGTRLTVT.